Listed here are 29 T cell receptor beta chains from one sample, sequenced in a study of cytomegalovirus exposure and HLA in healthy donors. The PCR was carried out with 60 Vbeta primers and 13 Jbeta primers. Only in-frame clones appear in the TCRdb table, and some are missing; sequencing was by immunoSEQ multiplex PCR. The sample contains about 160,000 clones, approximately 70% of which appear only once. Sequences were obtained from PBMCs. Every receptor here comes from a man aged 35-49 years in good health and CMV-seropositive.

The rearrangement joins TRBV7-8 to TRBJ2-5; D might be TRBD1 (6 bases). TRBJ2-7 matches the DNA end more closely, so the J call is doubtful. From germline, CDR1 is SGHVS and CDR2 FQNEAQ. The CDR3 is 15 residues long. In DNA form, the CDR3 reads TGTGCCAGCAGCCCATATCCGGGACAAGAGTACGAGCAGTACTTC. It specifies CASSPYPGQEYEQYF.

This clone came up a few times. The rearrangement joins TRBV6-5 to TRBJ1-6; 7 bases are a match to TRBD1. The germline gives CDR1 MNHEY, CDR2 SVGAGI. The V segment lost 7 bases and the J segment 7 bases; nucleotides outside the gene matches: 7. The length of the CDR3 is 14 residues. The CDR3, as DNA: TGTGCCAGCATCGACAGGGTATGGAATTCACCCCTCCACTTT. This codes for CASIDRVWNSPLHF.

This clone has a single count. J is TRBJ2-1 and V is TRBV4-2; D might be TRBD1 (7 bases). Germline loops: CDR1 LGHNA, CDR2 YNFKEQ. V was pared by 4 bases and J by 0 bases, with 10 bases between. The CDR3 has 15 amino acids. Written as DNA, the CDR3 is TGTGCCAGCAGCCCTCAGGGGGGCTCCTACAATGAGCAGTTCTTC. It yields the protein CASSPQGGSYNEQFF.

The J gene is TRBJ2-3, the V gene TRBV7-3; TRBD2 aligns across 12 bases. Per the germline V gene, CDR1 is SGHTA and CDR2 is FQGTGA. V shed 4 bases and J 2 bases; nucleotides not matched to a gene: 7. The CDR3 is 17 amino acids. The CDR3 loop is CASSSARLAGATDTQYF. Written as DNA, the CDR3 is TGTGCCAGCAGCTCCGCGAGACTAGCGGGGGCCACAGATACGCAGTATTTT. The variable domain in full, with the rest retrieved from reference TRBV7-3 and TRBJ2-3, is GAGVSQTPSNKVTEKGKYVELRCDPISGHTALYWYRQSLGQGPEFLIYFQGTGAADDSGLPNDRFFAVRPEGSVSTLKIQRTERGDSAVYLCASSSARLAGATDTQYFGPGTRLTVL.

The CDR3 coding sequence is TGTGCCAGCAGCACACATCCGAAGCGGGGGGGCTTTTACGAGCAGTACTTC. This gives the protein CASSTHPKRGGFYEQYF. The V call is TRBV5-4, the J call TRBJ2-7; TRBD2 aligns across 10 bases. Germline CDR1 and CDR2: SGHNT and YYREEE (reference sequence). The CDR3 has 17 amino acids. The junction had 14 bases not matched to a gene; V was cut back by 4 bases and J by 4 bases.

The V call is TRBV7-6, the J call TRBJ1-5; 8 bases are shared with TRBD1. The length of the CDR3 is 17 residues. V gave up 0 bases and J gave up 1 base; unmatched junction bases: 5. Germline CDR1 reads SGHVS; CDR2 reads FNYEAQ. The CDR3 bases are TGTGCCAGCAGCTTAGCTTTCGGGACAGGAAGCAATCAGCCCCAGCATTTT. It specifies CASSLAFGTGSNQPQHF. Supplemented by reference TRBV7-6 and TRBJ1-5, the full variable domain reads GAGVSQSPRYKVTKRGQDVALRCDPISGHVSLYWYRQALGQGPEFLTYFNYEAQQDKSGLPNDRFSAERPEGSISTLTIQRTEQRDSAMYRCASSLAFGTGSNQPQHFGDGTRLSIL.

This chain joins TRBV7-2 and TRBJ2-5, with unresolved D. Germline V gives CDR1 SGHTA, CDR2 FQGNSA. V was shortened by 1 base and J by 5 bases, with 8 bases between the two germline ends. The CDR3 is 13 amino acids. The CDR3 sequence is CASSLGHVETQYF. For the CDR3, the DNA is TGTGCCAGCAGCTTAGGACACGTGGAGACCCAGTACTTC.

This rearrangement joins TRBV29-1 to TRBJ1-1; the D is unclear. The V end lost 4 bases, the J end lost 1 base, and 10 bases lay between the germline ends. The CDR3 has 13 residues. CDR1 is SQVTM and CDR2 is ANQGSEA in the germline V gene. CDR3 protein: CSVAAAENTEAFF. The CDR3 nucleotides read TGCAGCGTTGCGGCGGCAGAGAACACTGAAGCTTTCTTT. Full variable domain (missing parts from reference TRBV29-1 and TRBJ1-1): SAVISQKPSRDICQRGTSLTIQCQVDSQVTMMFWYRQQPGQSLTLIATANQGSEATYESGFVIDKFPISRPNLTFSTLTVSNMSPEDSSIYLCSVAAAENTEAFFGQGTRLTVV.

The V and J genes are TRBV6-6 and TRBJ2-7; 9 nucleotides line up with TRBD1. The CDR3 totals 15 residues. Germline V gives CDR1 MNHNY, CDR2 SVGAGI (reference sequence). V was clipped by 7 bases and J by 5 bases; unmatched bases: 12. The CDR3 DNA is TGTGCCAGCACCGGCCGGGACAGGGCTTCCGACGAGCAGTACTTC. This translates into CASTGRDRASDEQYF.

Points on this clone: A read error may produce the germline difference seen at one junction end. This chain connects TRBV27 to TRBJ1-6; TRBD1 is a possible D gene (5 bases). The CDR3 consists of 15 residues. The germline V gene has CDR1 MNHEY and CDR2 SMNVEV (reference sequence). CDR3 in amino acids: CASSLGRSHNSPLHF. The CDR3, as DNA: TGTGCCAGCAGTCTGGGGCGCTCCCATAATTCACCCCTCCACTTT.

The chain employs TRBV4-2 and TRBJ1-5; 9 bases are shared with TRBD1. This CDR3 is 17 amino acids long. The germline gives CDR1 LGHNA, CDR2 YNFKEQ. Losses at the gene ends were 1 base for V and 2 bases for J; bases not matched to a gene: 6. CDR3: CASSQAPGQGGNQPQHF. DNA of the CDR3: TGTGCCAGCAGCCAAGCTCCGGGACAGGGAGGCAATCAGCCCCAGCATTTT.

The chain carries TRBV5-5 and TRBJ1-4; 8 bases are a match to TRBD1. From germline, CDR1 is SGHKS and CDR2 YYEKEE (reference sequence). V shed 0 bases, J shed 8 bases, and the junction held 3 bases outside the gene matches. The CDR3 is 14 amino acids. The DNA for the CDR3 is TGTGCCAGCAGCTTGGACAGGGGGAGGGAAAAACTGTTTTTT. Its protein is CASSLDRGREKLFF.

This clone was seen a handful of times. V gene TRBV5-4 combines with J gene TRBJ2-7; TRBD2 aligns across 8 bases. Unmatched junction bases numbered 4, after V lost 4 bases and J lost 4 bases. The CDR3 runs to 13 residues. Per the germline V gene, CDR1 is SGHNT and CDR2 is YYREEE (reference sequence). The CDR3 coding sequence is TGTGCCAGCAGCCCTCGGGGGGGTTACGAGCAGTACTTC. Amino acid sequence: CASSPRGGYEQYF.

CDR3 region: CASSDEGARYGYTF. CDR3 nucleotide sequence: TGTGCCAGCAGCGATGAGGGGGCGCGATATGGCTACACCTTC. The chain couples TRBV9 to TRBJ1-2; TRBD1 matches at 7 bases. Germline loops: CDR1 SGDLS, CDR2 YYNGEE. V was clipped by 3 bases and J by 5 bases; unmatched bases: 7. The CDR3 is made up of 14 amino acids.

J is TRBJ1-5 and V is TRBV6-1; a possible D gene is TRBD1 (6 bases). The J call may be mistaken, given a closer DNA end match to TRBJ2-3. The germline CDR1 and CDR2 sequences are MNHNS and SASEGT. This CDR3 has 13 amino acids. The CDR3 DNA is TGTGCCAGCAGGTTACAGGGTCGTCAGCCCCAGTATTTT. This codes for CASRLQGRQPQYF.

This chain joins TRBV29-1 and TRBJ1-1; D is uncertain. CDR3 size: 13 residues. Trimming removed 6 bases from V and 4 bases from J, with 15 bases in between. Germline assignment: CDR1 SQVTM and CDR2 ANQGSEA. The DNA for the CDR3 is TGCAGCGTCCGGGGAGAAGGAGGCACTGAAGCTTTCTTT. Residues: CSVRGEGGTEAFF.

The chain has TRBV27 and TRBJ2-3; 9 nucleotides align to TRBD1. Per germline, CDR1 MNHEY and CDR2 SMNVEV (reference sequence). The V gene end was trimmed by 5 bases and the J gene end by 6 bases; junction bases not matched to a gene: 6. The CDR3 extends over 14 amino acids. As DNA, the CDR3 is TGTGCCAGCAGTCCTCGGACAGGGGCGGATACGCAGTATTTT. As protein: CASSPRTGADTQYF.

This chain links TRBV5-1 with TRBJ2-3; 14 positions match TRBD2. This CDR3 contains 16 residues. Unmatched junction bases numbered 5, after V lost 4 bases and J lost 4 bases. Germline V gene sequence: CDR1 SGHRS, CDR2 YFSETQ. CDR3 in amino acids: CASSLTSGGAPDTQYF. In DNA, the CDR3 is TGCGCCAGCAGCCTGACTAGCGGGGGGGCCCCAGATACGCAGTATTTT. The full variable domain, with the rest looked up from reference TRBV5-1 and TRBJ2-3, is KAGVTQTPRYLIKTRGQQVTLSCSPISGHRSVSWYQQTPGQGLQFLFEYFSETQRNKGNFPGRFSGRQFSNSRSEMNVSTLELGDSALYLCASSLTSGGAPDTQYFGPGTRLTVL.

The V call is TRBV4-3, the J call TRBJ1-1, with 9 bases identical to TRBD1. The germline V gene encodes CDR1 LGHNA and CDR2 YSLEER. V shed 0 bases, J shed 0 bases, and the junction held 8 bases outside the gene matches. This CDR3 spans 18 amino acids. CDR3 loop: CASSQEGTGRFLNTEAFF. The CDR3, as DNA: TGCGCCAGCAGCCAAGAAGGGACAGGGAGGTTCTTGAACACTGAAGCTTTCTTT.

The chain carries TRBV7-6 and TRBJ2-6; D uncertain. Germline V CDR1 and CDR2: SGHVS, FNYEAQ. The CDR3 spans 16 residues. The V and J ends lost 5 bases and 0 bases respectively, with 11 bases between them. CDR3 protein: CASSHRHNSGANVLTF. CDR3 nucleotide sequence: TGTGCCAGCAGCCATCGACATAACTCTGGGGCCAACGTCCTGACTTTC.

This clone has just one count. V and J are TRBV6-5 and TRBJ2-5, with 8 bases identical to TRBD1. This CDR3 has 13 residues. V trimming: 7 bases; J trimming: 6 bases; junction bases outside the gene matches: 7. Germline CDR1 is MNHEY and CDR2 is SVGAGI. CDR3 bases: TGTGCCAGCAACGGACAGGGCGGAAAGACCCAGTACTTC. The encoded protein is CASNGQGGKTQYF.

The J gene is TRBJ2-1, the V gene TRBV18, with 9 nucleotides matching TRBD1. V lost 8 bases to trimming and J lost 5 bases; unmatched junction nucleotides: 10. From germline, CDR1 is KGHSH and CDR2 LQKENI. The CDR3 runs 15 residues. CDR3 sequence reads: CASARAGTGNNEQFF. CDR3 coding DNA: TGTGCCAGCGCCCGAGCCGGGACAGGGAACAATGAGCAGTTCTTC.

This clone was observed a few times. The chain is built from TRBV2 and TRBJ2-4; TRBD1 aligns across 9 bases. CDR3 size: 17 residues. Germline V gene lookup returns CDR1 SNHLY and CDR2 FYNNEI. V dropped 5 bases and J dropped 0; count of bases not matched to a gene: 8. Here the CDR3 reads CASSLPGQGLAKNIQYF. The DNA for the CDR3 is TGTGCCAGCAGTTTACCGGGACAGGGATTAGCCAAAAACATTCAGTACTTC.

The V gene is TRBV29-1, the J gene TRBJ2-1; D is ambiguous. The ends were cut back, 5 bases at V and 2 bases at J, with 13 bases in the middle. Germline CDR1 is SQVTM and CDR2 is ANQGSEA. The CDR3 has 14 residues. CDR3 in amino acids: CSVPPGPAYNEQFF. CDR3 sequence (DNA): TGCAGCGTTCCCCCTGGGCCTGCCTACAATGAGCAGTTCTTC.

The J gene is TRBJ1-6, the V gene TRBV30; TRBD1 is a possible D gene (5 bases). V shed 1 base and J shed 7 bases, with 11 bases lying between them. Germline V gene lookup returns CDR1 GTSNPN and CDR2 SVGIG (reference sequence). The CDR3 contains 14 residues. The CDR3 DNA follows: TGTGCCTGGAGTGCAAATACAGGAAATTCACCCCTCCACTTT. Its protein product is CAWSANTGNSPLHF.

This chain joins TRBV4-3 and TRBJ1-2; D gene uncertain. Trimming shortened V by 1 base and J by 0 bases, and 6 bases separated the two germline ends. CDR1 is LGHNA, CDR2 YSLEER, per germline. The CDR3 sequence is 14 residues long. CDR3 DNA sequence: TGCGCCAGCAGCCAAGGACATGCTAACTATGGCTACACCTTC. This translates into CASSQGHANYGYTF.

The table lists this clone with a few counts. The DNA for the CDR3 is TGTGCCAGCTCACCTGGGACAGTCTCCTCTGGAAACACCATATATTTT. Encoded protein: CASSPGTVSSGNTIYF. The V gene is TRBV18, the J gene TRBJ1-3; 7 bases agree with TRBD1. The CDR3 length is 16 residues. Per the germline V gene, CDR1 is KGHSH and CDR2 is LQKENI. The J segment lost 0 bases and the V segment lost 3 bases, leaving 5 bases of the junction unmatched.

The CDR3: CASSRTTGQRDTDTQYF. CDR3 DNA: TGTGCCAGCAGCCGGACTACGGGACAGAGAGACACAGATACGCAGTATTTT. The J gene is TRBJ2-3, the V gene TRBV4-2; TRBD1 is a possible D gene (7 bases). The CDR3 runs to 17 residues. Germline V gene data show CDR1 as LGHNA and CDR2 as YNFKEQ. Deletions cut 4 bases from V and 2 bases from J, with 19 bases between.

Of note for this clone: Other DNA sequences in the same sample also yield this CDR3. The chain couples TRBV5-8 to TRBJ2-7; the match to TRBD1 covers 10 bases. This CDR3 comprises 14 residues. Germline CDR1 reads SGHTS; CDR2 reads YDEGEE. Trimming removed 3 bases from V and 2 bases from J; junction bases left unmatched: 2. DNA for the CDR3: TGTGCCAGCAGCTACGGACAGGGGGCCTACGAGCAGTACTTC. Translated: CASSYGQGAYEQYF.